This TCR beta chain was recorded in a study of blood T cell repertoires in COVID-19. The wider study: COVID-19 samples, acute and convalescent, were from the United States, Italy and Spain. PBMCs, B-cell-depleted T cells, or T cells provided the cDNA or gDNA that made up the material.

Per germline, CDR1 SGHRS and CDR2 YFSETQ. The germline V and J ends were trimmed by 3 bases and 8 bases, with 14 bases remaining between them. This CDR3 region has 13 residues. Original methodology: Reference gene primer amplification in the assay estimated nucleated cell counts. Using immunoSEQ multiplex PCR, the repertoire was profiled, and TCRdb retains in-frame clones only, with some absent. V and J calls plus clone size are reproduced from that table; the DNA served to infer D and trimming. The table includes under 250,000 clones, about nine tenths detected once. The origin of this receptor is a man aged 35 to 55 with acute or convalescent COVID-19. Sample: peripheral blood. The gene calls are TRBV5-1 and TRBJ1-2; D call uncertain. The CDR3 DNA follows: TGCGCCAGCAGCTCAAGACGGAGCTCGGGCTACACCTTC. It codes for CASSSRRSSGYTF.